A selection of T cell receptor beta chains follows, all from one sample in a study of control samples from healthy donors and cancer patients. Clones were read by immunoSEQ multiplex PCR, and TCRdb kept only the in-frame ones, dropping some. The sample contains roughly 48,000 clones, 75% to 95% of which appear only once. The sample taken for sequencing was PBMCs. Receptor source: a woman between 35 and 50 years old with head and neck cancer. CDR3s include the opening cysteine and the closing phenylalanine or tryptophan. The D gene is left open where the match is weak. Only some rows state a clone size, as once, few, many or a class for expanded clones.

>NA|TRBV11-2|NA|TRBJ1-1
TGTGCCAGCAGCTTTGCTCGGGGCCAGCACACTGAAGCTTTCTTT
CASSFARGQHTEAFF
>NA|TRBV28|NA|TRBJ2-3
TGTGCCAGCAGTTTATCCTCCGGGACCCGATACCTCACAGATACGCAGTATTTT
CASSLSSGTRYLTDTQYF
>NA|TRBV19|TRBD1|TRBJ1-2
TGTGCCAGTAGTATCCGGACAGGAGTAAACTATGGCTACACCTTC
CASSIRTGVNYGYTF
>NA|TRBV11-2|NA|TRBJ1-5
TGTGCCAGCAGCACCGCCGGTGGACAGCCCCAGCATTTT
CASSTAGGQPQHF
>medium-sized|TRBV5-4|NA|TRBJ1-2
TGTGCCAGCAGTTCGACCGGGCCCTATGGCTACACCTTC
CASSSTGPYGYTF
>NA|TRBV13|TRBD1|TRBJ1-1
TGTGCCAGCAGCCCAGGGACAGCCGAAGCTTTCTTT
CASSPGTAEAFF
>NA|TRBV16|NA|TRBJ2-6
TGTGCCAGCAGCCAACAAGGACAGGCCAACGTCCTGACTTTC
CASSQQGQANVLTF
>NA|TRBV5-1|TRBD1|TRBJ2-2
TGCGCCAGCAGCCGCCGACAGGGGGGGGCCGGGGAGCTGTTTTTT
CASSRRQGGAGELFF
>NA|TRBV28|NA|TRBJ2-7
TGTGCCAGCAGTTTTAGCTCCTACGAGCAGTACTTC
CASSFSSYEQYF
>NA|TRBV11-2|NA|TRBJ2-7
TGTGCCAGCAGCTTAGGGGCCGGCTACGAGCAGTACTTC
CASSLGAGYEQYF
>NA|TRBV11-1|NA|TRBJ2-3
TGTGCCAGCAGCTCTAGGGGCACCACAGATACGCAGTATTTT
CASSSRGTTDTQYF
>NA|TRBV18|NA|TRBJ2-2
TGTGCCAGCTCACCCTTATTGTTGAGCGACACCGGGGAGCTGTTTTTT
CASSPLLLSDTGELFF
>NA|TRBV15|TRBD1|TRBJ1-5
TGTGCCACCAGCAGACAACAGGGGATTCAACAGCCCCAGCATTTT
CATSRQQGIQQPQHF
>NA|TRBV28|NA|TRBJ1-1
TGTGCCAGCAGTGACCTCGAGCCACGCACGAACACTGAAGCTTTCTTT
CASSDLEPRTNTEAFF
>NA|TRBV27|NA|TRBJ2-1
TGTGCCAGCAGTTCCCGCCCTCCTAGCTTTGCGTACAATGAGCAGTTCTTC
CASSSRPPSFAYNEQFF
>NA|TRBV7-3|TRBD1|TRBJ2-2
TGTGCCAGCAGCCCAAGCGGGACAGGGGGCACCAGGGAGCTGTTTTTT
CASSPSGTGGTRELFF
>NA|TRBV28|NA|TRBJ1-3
TGTGCCAGCAGGTTTGACCTGCCCCGGGGGGGAAACACCATATATTTT
CASRFDLPRGGNTIYF
>NA|TRBV30|NA|TRBJ1-1
TGTGCCTGGAGTCCCACGGGGGCTGGAGCTTTCTTT
CAWSPTGAGAFF
>NA|TRBV6-6|TRBD1|TRBJ2-1
TGTGCCAGCAGTCCCAGGGCAGGGGGAAACAATGAGCAGTTCTTC
CASSPRAGGNNEQFF
>NA|TRBV16|TRBD1|TRBJ2-2
TGTGCCAGCAGCCAACGGACAGGGCCGAACACCGGGGAGCTGTTTTTT
CASSQRTGPNTGELFF
>NA|TRBV27|NA|TRBJ2-5
TGTGCCAGCAGTTTAAACTTGTACCAAGAGACCCAGTACTTC
CASSLNLYQETQYF
>NA|TRBV10-1|NA|TRBJ1-1
TGCGCCAGCAGTGAAGGGACTGAGAACACTGAAGCTTTCTTT
CASSEGTENTEAFF
>NA|TRBV18|TRBD1|TRBJ1-1
TGTGCCAGCTCATCCGGGACAGGGGGCTTGGGGACTGAAGCTTTCTTT
CASSSGTGGLGTEAFF